This passage covers 25 T cell receptor beta chains from one sample sequenced in a study of T cell responses to AZD1222 COVID-19 vaccine. TCRdb's copy holds only in-frame clones and misses some; the assay was immunoSEQ multiplex PCR. The data contain under 200,000 clones, approximately 91% of them seen just once; the ten biggest clones take up 0.99%. The input for sequencing was peripheral blood, taken on day 0 of AZD1222 vaccination. The receptor set was obtained from an adult in good health.

Note on this clone: Different DNA sequences within this sample yield the same CDR3. The chain joins TRBV7-2 to TRBJ1-2; 8 bases agree with TRBD1. Trimming removed 6 bases from V and 6 bases from J; junction bases left unmatched: 6. The CDR3 runs to 13 residues. From germline, CDR1 is SGHTA and CDR2 FQGNSA. CDR3 in DNA: TGTGCCAGCAGGCCCAGGGGGCAACATGGCTACACCTTC. Translated, it gives CASRPRGQHGYTF. Together with reference TRBV7-2 and TRBJ1-2, the CDR3 gives the full variable domain: GAGVSQSPSNKVTEKGKDVELRCDPISGHTALYWYRQSLGQGLEFLIYFQGNSAPDKSGLPSDRFSAERTGGSVSTLTIQRTQQEDSAVYLCASRPRGQHGYTFGSGTRLTVV.

This sequence joins TRBV5-1 and TRBJ2-1, with TRBD2 as a possible D gene (5 bases). Trimming stripped 4 bases from V and 4 bases from J, with 15 bases between. CDR3 length equals 15 residues. The germline gives CDR1 SGHRS, CDR2 YFSETQ. The CDR3 DNA reads as TGCGCCAGCAGCGCTCTGATGGGGAGTTACAATGAGCAGTTCTTC. Its translation is CASSALMGSYNEQFF.

Concerning this clone itself: A read error may produce the germline difference seen at one junction end. The CDR3 sequence: CASSLALAADTQYF. CDR3 sequence (DNA): TGTGCTAGCAGCCTGGCCCTAGCAGCGGATACGCAGTATTTT. The chain is built from TRBV7-7 and TRBJ2-3; tentative D call: TRBD2 (5 bases). Germline V gene lookup returns CDR1 SSHAT and CDR2 FNYEAQ (reference sequence). The CDR3 extends over 14 amino acids. Based on the CDR3 plus reference TRBV7-7 and TRBJ2-3, the full variable domain is GAGVSQSPRYKVTKRGQDVTLRCDPISSHATLYWYQQALGQGPEFLTYFNYEAQPDKSGLPSDRFSAERPEGSISTLTIQRTEQRDSAMYRCASSLALAADTQYFGPGTRLTVL.

The gene calls are TRBV10-3 and TRBJ2-3; D unresolved. V lost 1 base and J 6 bases, leaving 8 bases between the germline ends. This CDR3 spans 13 amino acids. CDR1 is ENHRY and CDR2 is SYGVKD in the germline V gene. CDR3 region: CAISELSVDTQYF. DNA for the CDR3: TGTGCCATCAGTGAGTTGAGTGTCGATACGCAGTATTTT.

The chain joins TRBV29-1 to TRBJ2-2, with TRBD1 matching over 7 bases. The CDR3 has 15 amino acids. V shed 3 bases, J shed 5 bases, and the junction held 9 bases outside the gene matches. In germline, CDR1 is SQVTM, CDR2 ANQGSEA. The CDR3 sequence is CSVDISAGGTGELFF. CDR3 nucleotide sequence: TGCAGCGTTGACATTTCGGCAGGGGGTACCGGGGAGCTGTTTTTT.

The chain recombines TRBV19 with TRBJ2-1; weak D call: TRBD2 (6 bases). The length of the CDR3 is 14 residues. V was shortened by 2 bases and J by 3 bases, with 8 bases between the two germline ends. The germline V gene has CDR1 LNHDA and CDR2 SQIVND (reference sequence). This chain's CDR3 is CASSIRRDYNEQFF. In DNA form, the CDR3 reads TGTGCCAGTAGTATACGGCGGGACTACAATGAGCAGTTCTTC. Full variable domain (remainder filled in from reference TRBV19 and TRBJ2-1): DGGITQSPKYLFRKEGQNVTLSCEQNLNHDAMYWYRQDPGQGLRLIYYSQIVNDFQKGDIAEGYSVSREKKESFPLTVTSAQKNPTAFYLCASSIRRDYNEQFFGPGTRLTVL.

The chain combines TRBV19 with TRBJ1-5, with 8 nucleotides matching TRBD1. This CDR3 region has 14 residues. Germline loops: CDR1 LNHDA, CDR2 SQIVND (reference sequence). V shed 9 bases and J 4 bases; nucleotides not matched to a gene: 8. This CDR3 reads CASGVRDRNQPQHF. As DNA, the CDR3 is TGTGCCAGCGGAGTCCGGGACAGGAATCAGCCCCAGCATTTT.

This chain connects TRBV12-5 to TRBJ2-1; 7 bases are a match to TRBD1. This CDR3 is built from 14 residues. The trim removed 4 bases at V and 5 bases at J, leaving 5 bases unmatched. Germline V CDR1 and CDR2: LGHNT, FRNRAP. The CDR3 protein is CASGSRGPHNEQFF. The CDR3 region has the DNA TGTGCTAGTGGTTCTAGGGGGCCTCACAATGAGCAGTTCTTC.

The V gene is TRBV9, the J gene TRBJ2-4, with TRBD2 matching 8 bases. V trimming: 3 bases; J trimming: 9 bases; junction bases outside the gene matches: 11. This CDR3 is built from 15 residues. Germline assignment: CDR1 SGDLS and CDR2 YYNGEE. The CDR3 is CASSAPSGGETIQYF. CDR3 coding DNA: TGTGCCAGCAGCGCCCCTTCGGGAGGGGAGACCATTCAGTACTTC.

This sequence joins TRBV2 and TRBJ1-6, with 7 bases lining up with TRBD1. CDR1 is SNHLY and CDR2 is FYNNEI in the germline V gene. V lost 6 bases to trimming and J lost 0 bases; unmatched junction nucleotides: 8. The CDR3 has 17 residues. The CDR3 nucleotides read TGTGCCAGCAGGGATACAGGGGATAGCTCCTATAATTCACCCCTCCACTTT. This sequence encodes CASRDTGDSSYNSPLHF.

The V gene is TRBV29-1, the J gene TRBJ2-3; D is uncertain. The CDR3 loop spans 12 amino acids. Germline CDR1 is SQVTM and CDR2 is ANQGSEA. Trimming took 1 base from V and 6 from J, leaving 8 bases between them. The CDR3 reads CSVEGVADTQYF. CDR3 bases: TGCAGCGTTGAAGGGGTTGCCGATACGCAGTATTTT.

The chain carries TRBV27 and TRBJ2-7, with 8 bases lining up with TRBD1. CDR1 MNHEY and CDR2 SMNVEV come from the germline V gene (reference sequence). This CDR3 comprises 14 residues. The junction had 3 bases not matched to a gene; V was cut back by 3 bases and J by 2 bases. Here the CDR3 reads CASSFDRGPYEQYF. Written as DNA, the CDR3 is TGTGCCAGCAGTTTTGACAGGGGCCCCTACGAGCAGTACTTC.

The chain is built from TRBV10-3 and TRBJ1-1; tentatively, D is TRBD1 (6 bases). From germline, CDR1 is ENHRY and CDR2 SYGVKD. Trimming took 6 bases from V and 12 from J, leaving 14 bases between them. The CDR3 has 11 amino acids. The DNA for the CDR3 is TGTGCCATCAGGACAGGTCCAGAGACTTTCTTT. Its translation is CAIRTGPETFF.

Written as DNA, the CDR3 is TGTGCCAGCAGTTTAGCGGAGGGTGAAAAACTGTTTTTT. This gives the protein CASSLAEGEKLFF. The rearrangement joins TRBV12-3 or TRBV12-4 to TRBJ1-4; the D is unclear. Deletions cut 0 bases from V and 7 bases from J, with 6 bases between. The CDR3 length is 13 residues.

The chain combines TRBV13 with TRBJ2-1; weak D call: TRBD1 (5 bases). Germline CDR1 PRHDT, CDR2 FYEKMQ (reference sequence). The CDR3 loop spans 14 amino acids. Trimming removed 5 bases from V and 6 bases from J, with 14 bases in between. CDR3 protein: CASSAGRVGNEQFF. The CDR3 DNA reads as TGTGCCAGCAGCGCCGGCAGGGTTGGCAATGAGCAGTTCTTC. The full variable domain, with the rest looked up from reference TRBV13 and TRBJ2-1, is AAGVIQSPRHLIKEKRETATLKCYPIPRHDTVYWYQQGPGQDPQFLISFYEKMQSDKGSIPDRFSAQQFSDYHSELNMSSLELGDSALYFCASSAGRVGNEQFFGPGTRLTVL.

The chain recombines TRBV7-2 with TRBJ2-1; unclear D gene. The CDR3 has 16 amino acids. Trimming pared 0 bases from V and 0 bases from J, leaving 9 bases between. Germline CDR1 and CDR2: SGHTA and FQGNSA. Here the CDR3 reads CASSLAFLSSYNEQFF. The CDR3 nucleotides are TGTGCCAGCAGCTTAGCTTTCCTGAGCTCCTACAATGAGCAGTTCTTC.

J is TRBJ1-2 and V is TRBV27; D is ambiguous. This CDR3 is built from 13 residues. V was clipped by 0 bases and J by 8 bases, with 10 bases between them. Looked up from germline, CDR1 is MNHEY and CDR2 is SMNVEV (reference sequence). The CDR3 loop reads CASSLSFTSGYTF. Here the CDR3 DNA reads TGTGCCAGCAGTTTATCGTTTACTTCCGGCTACACCTTC.

The chain combines TRBV5-1 with TRBJ1-6; tentatively, D is TRBD1 (5 bases). This CDR3 region has 15 residues. Germline V gene sequence: CDR1 SGHRS, CDR2 YFSETQ. V was shortened by 1 base and J by 7 bases, with 12 bases between the two germline ends. CDR3: CASSLNGDGNSPLHF. The CDR3 nucleotides read TGCGCCAGCAGCTTGAATGGGGACGGGAATTCACCCCTCCACTTT. Variable domain in full (rest from reference TRBV5-1 and TRBJ1-6): KAGVTQTPRYLIKTRGQQVTLSCSPISGHRSVSWYQQTPGQGLQFLFEYFSETQRNKGNFPGRFSGRQFSNSRSEMNVSTLELGDSALYLCASSLNGDGNSPLHFGNGTRLTVT.

This chain joins TRBV21-1 and TRBJ2-3; the table's D gene call, TRBD2, was not cross checked with the DNA. TRBV21-1 is tagged as a pseudogene. The CDR3 length is 14 residues. CDR3 region: CASSTWTSTDTQYF. CDR3 bases: TGTGCCAGCAGCACCTGGACTAGCACAGATACGCAGTATTTT.

The rearrangement uses TRBV24-1 and TRBJ2-1; D unresolved. The V end was cut by 1 base, the J end by 5 bases, with 14 bases between. The CDR3 loop spans 16 amino acids. The V gene's germline CDR1 is KGHDR and CDR2 SFDVKD. CDR3 sequence: CATSDFKGSLNNEQFF. CDR3 in DNA: TGTGCCACCAGTGATTTCAAGGGCTCCTTAAACAATGAGCAGTTCTTC.

This clone was seen just once. The DNA of the CDR3 is TGTGCCAGCAGCTACAAGACAGGGCGTAATTCACCCCTCCACTTT. Translation: CASSYKTGRNSPLHF. The chain combines TRBV5-6 with TRBJ1-6; TRBD1 matches at 7 bases. Germline values: CDR1 SGHDT, CDR2 YYEEEE. The J segment lost 6 bases and the V segment lost 3 bases, leaving 6 bases of the junction unmatched. The CDR3 sequence is 15 residues long.

The CDR3 coding sequence is TGTGCCAGTAGCCTCAGGGGAGTCACTGAAGCTTTCTTT. Translating it yields CASSLRGVTEAFF. The chain uses TRBV19 and TRBJ1-1; D might be TRBD1 (6 bases). The V end was cut by 6 bases, the J end by 4 bases, with 12 bases between. The germline CDR1 and CDR2 sequences are LNHDA and SQIVND (reference sequence). The CDR3 length is 13 residues.

The chain recombines TRBV4-3 with TRBJ2-7; D might be TRBD2 (5 bases). The V end lost 3 bases, the J end lost 5 bases, and 17 bases lay between the germline ends. CDR1 is LGHNA and CDR2 is YSLEER in the germline V gene. There are 15 residues in the CDR3. Written as DNA, the CDR3 is TGCGCCAGCAGCCAGGAGCGAGCGGCTCCCCACGAGCAGTACTTC. Translation: CASSQERAAPHEQYF.

This rearrangement joins TRBV2 to TRBJ2-7; 8 bases fit TRBD2. Trimming removed 4 bases from V and 0 bases from J; junction bases left unmatched: 2. Looked up from germline, CDR1 is SNHLY and CDR2 is FYNNEI. The CDR3 extends over 14 amino acids. The CDR3 DNA reads TGTGCCAGCAGTGCCGGGACTAGCTCCTACGAGCAGTACTTC. This sequence encodes CASSAGTSSYEQYF. Variable domain in full (rest from reference TRBV2 and TRBJ2-7): EPEVTQTPSHQVTQMGQEVILRCVPISNHLYFYWYRQILGQKVEFLVSFYNNEISEKSEIFDDQFSVERPDGSNFTLKIRSTKLEDSAMYFCASSAGTSSYEQYFGPGTRLTVT.

V and J are TRBV7-9 and TRBJ1-5, with a possible D match to TRBD1 (6 bases). V lost 6 bases and J lost 3, with 12 bases in between. Germline CDR1 SEHNR, CDR2 FQNEAQ (reference sequence). The CDR3 covers 14 residues. The CDR3 DNA reads as TGTGCCAGCAGTCAGGACAGTAACAATCAGCCCCAGCATTTT. Translated: CASSQDSNNQPQHF.